The 16 T cell receptor beta chains listed next were all sequenced from one sample in a study of shared T cell receptors in the human thymus. The assay was immunoSEQ multiplex PCR, and TCRdb's table has in-frame clones only and misses some. The data contain under 850,000 clones, more than 75% of them seen just once; the ten biggest clones take up over 0.008%. A further study also used this sample, focusing on human thymus T cells.

The specimen was thymocytes. Every receptor here comes from a boy younger than two with a congenital heart defect.

The chain is built from TRBV11-3 and TRBJ2-7, with no clear D. V lost 1 base, J lost 3 bases, and 10 bases lay in between. Germline values: CDR1 SGHNT, CDR2 YENEEA. The CDR3 spans 14 residues. The CDR3 reads CASSLGSYLYEQYF. CDR3 nucleotides: TGTGCCAGCAGCTTAGGTTCCTACCTCTACGAGCAGTACTTC.

The rearrangement links TRBV7-9 to TRBJ2-1, with TRBD2 matching 14 bases. This CDR3 comprises 14 residues. After removal of 5 bases from V and 16 bases from J, the junction contained 10 bases not matched to a gene. Germline V gives CDR1 SEHNR, CDR2 FQNEAQ (reference sequence). The CDR3 region is CASSVGLAGVRIFF. The CDR3 DNA is TGTGCCAGCAGCGTGGGACTAGCGGGAGTCCGAATCTTCTTC.

The genes are TRBV27 and TRBJ2-7, with 9 bases matching TRBD1. The CDR3 covers 15 residues. CDR1 MNHEY and CDR2 SMNVEV come from the germline V gene (reference sequence). The J segment lost 1 base and the V segment lost 4 bases, leaving 5 bases of the junction unmatched. CDR3 protein: CASSYRQGESYEQYF. The CDR3, as DNA: TGTGCCAGCAGTTACCGACAGGGGGAATCCTACGAGCAGTACTTC.

CDR3 residues: CASSQVTTGDAEAFF. DNA for the CDR3: TGCGCCAGCAGCCAAGTGACTACAGGGGACGCTGAAGCTTTCTTT. This chain connects TRBV4-3 to TRBJ1-1; 7 positions agree with TRBD1. The junction had 8 bases not matched to a gene; V was cut back by 1 base and J by 6 bases. Looked up from germline, CDR1 is LGHNA and CDR2 is YSLEER. The length of the CDR3 is 15 residues.

The chain couples TRBV4-3 to TRBJ2-7, with D perhaps matching TRBD2 (6 bases). CDR3 size: 13 residues. V lost 4 bases, J lost 3 bases, and 10 bases lay in between. Germline assignment: CDR1 LGHNA and CDR2 YSLEER. In DNA, the CDR3 is TGCGCCAGCAGCCCGAGGAGGGGCTACGAGCAGTACTTC. Protein product: CASSPRRGYEQYF.

This clone was seen just once. The chain uses TRBV6-5 and TRBJ2-7; 7 positions agree with TRBD1. Germline values: CDR1 MNHEY, CDR2 SVGAGI. The CDR3 runs to 16 residues. With V trimmed by 2 bases and J by 3 bases, 10 bases remained unmatched. CDR3 in amino acids: CASSYPPGQSLYEQYF. CDR3 DNA sequence: TGTGCCAGCAGTTACCCCCCGGGACAGTCCCTCTACGAGCAGTACTTC.

The chain has TRBV4-3 and TRBJ2-7, with 11 bases lining up with TRBD2. Germline V lookup: CDR1 LGHNA, CDR2 YSLEER. Unmatched junction bases numbered 8, after V lost 4 bases and J lost 3 bases. The CDR3 sequence is 16 residues long. CDR3 nucleotide sequence: TGCGCCAGCAGCCTCAACCAGGGACTAGCGGTCTACGAGCAGTACTTC. Protein product: CASSLNQGLAVYEQYF.

This clone was recorded only once. The V call is TRBV15, the J call TRBJ1-3, with TRBD1 as a possible D gene (5 bases). CDR1 and CDR2 (germline): LNHNV, YYDKDF (reference sequence). V lost 5 bases to trimming and J lost 8 bases, with 16 bases between them. The CDR3 extends over 14 amino acids. This CDR3 reads CATSPDRPRDTIYF. The CDR3 DNA follows: TGTGCCACCAGCCCCGACAGACCCCGGGACACCATATATTTT.

The chain recombines TRBV7-3 with TRBJ2-1; D might be TRBD2 (5 bases). Deletions cut 5 bases from V and 0 bases from J, with 14 bases between. This CDR3 is built from 16 residues. The V gene's germline CDR1 is SGHTA and CDR2 FQGTGA. This CDR3 is CASSPQSGPSYNEQFF. Here the CDR3 DNA reads TGTGCCAGCAGCCCTCAGAGCGGCCCCTCCTACAATGAGCAGTTCTTC.

The chain has TRBV27 and TRBJ1-5; the D gene is possibly TRBD1 (5 bases). The CDR3 runs 15 residues. From germline, CDR1 is MNHEY and CDR2 SMNVEV (reference sequence). Trimming took 5 bases from V and 0 from J, leaving 11 bases between them. The CDR3 loop is CASSPSGDSNQPQHF. In nucleotides, the CDR3 is TGTGCCAGCAGTCCCTCGGGGGATAGCAATCAGCCCCAGCATTTT.

This clone was recorded once. The rearrangement links TRBV4-3 to TRBJ2-1; 7 bases match TRBD2. There are 16 residues in the CDR3. V lost 0 bases and J lost 0; bases outside the gene matches: 2. Germline V gives CDR1 LGHNA, CDR2 YSLEER. The CDR3 loop is CASSQEGGSSYNEQFF. The CDR3 DNA reads TGCGCCAGCAGCCAAGAAGGCGGGAGCTCCTACAATGAGCAGTTCTTC.

V is TRBV30 and J is TRBJ2-3, with 9 bases matching TRBD1. CDR3 size: 15 residues. V was pared by 3 bases and J by 3 bases, with 7 bases of the junction left unmatched. Germline-derived CDR1 and CDR2 are GTSNPN and SVGIG (reference sequence). The CDR3 DNA reads as TGTGCCTGGAGCGCCGGGACAGGGAAAACAGATACGCAGTATTTT. Protein: CAWSAGTGKTDTQYF.

The chain carries TRBV5-6 and TRBJ2-5, with D tentatively TRBD1 (6 bases). The germline CDR1 and CDR2 sequences are SGHDT and YYEEEE. The CDR3 extends over 14 amino acids. V lost 4 bases, J lost 4 bases, and 14 bases lay in between. In DNA, the CDR3 is TGTGCCAGCAGCGGACGACAGGTTGGAGAGACCCAGTACTTC. Translated: CASSGRQVGETQYF.

This clone occurred a few times. The rearrangement links TRBV11-2 to TRBJ2-7; TRBD2 agrees at 14 bases. V was pared by 5 bases and J by 5 bases, with 8 bases of the junction left unmatched. Germline assignment: CDR1 SGHAT and CDR2 FQNNGV. The CDR3 extends over 16 amino acids. The CDR3 DNA reads as TGTGCCAGCAGCCTGGGACTAGCGGGAGAGAAGGACGAGCAGTACTTC. Its translation: CASSLGLAGEKDEQYF.

This chain links TRBV4-1 with TRBJ2-5; 7 bases line up with TRBD2. The CDR3 totals 15 residues. J gave up 3 bases and V 0 bases, and 4 bases lay outside the gene matches. Germline V gives CDR1 MGHRA, CDR2 YSYEKL. The CDR3 DNA is TGCGCCAGCAGCCAAGATCTGAGCGGGGAAGAGACCCAGTACTTC. Translated: CASSQDLSGEETQYF.

This rearrangement joins TRBV7-2 to TRBJ2-5; 7 bases match TRBD2. The CDR3 contains 14 residues. The junction had 6 bases not matched to a gene; V was cut back by 3 bases and J by 5 bases. Per the germline V gene, CDR1 is SGHTA and CDR2 is FQGNSA. The chain's CDR3 is CASSLWEGHETQYF. DNA for the CDR3: TGTGCCAGCAGCTTGTGGGAGGGCCACGAGACCCAGTACTTC.